This TCR beta chain is drawn from a study of cytotoxic CD8 clonotypes in ibrutinib-treated CLL. Study background: In all, under twelve patients were relapsed/refractory, around 15 were treatment-naive and some 17 were IGHV unmutated. After treatment lasting a median roughly 13 months, range 6 to 36, response samples were collected.

Genomic DNA (about 2 micrograms) was obtained from cryopreserved PBMCs for construction of TCR beta libraries. A 1 in 200,000 to 1 in 1 million T cell depth was the sequencing target. TCRdb's table, derived via immunoSEQ multiplex PCR, lists solely in-frame clones and lacks some. The sample has 150,000 to 200,000 clones, 70% to 90% seen once. V was pared by 1 base and J by 4 bases, with 12 bases between. CDR1 is SGHNT and CDR2 is YYREEE in the germline V gene (reference sequence). The CDR3 totals 15 residues. Sequenced material: PBMCs, taken at disease progression, from a patient treated with ibrutinib. The clonotype comes from a human donor with chronic lymphocytic leukemia. V is TRBV5-4 and J is TRBJ1-3, with D perhaps TRBD1 (6 bases). Here the CDR3 reads CASSLYNRDGNTIYF. CDR3 DNA sequence: TGTGCCAGCAGCTTGTATAACAGGGACGGAAACACCATATATTTT.